Reported below is one TCR beta chain. Germline CDR1 and CDR2: SGHTA and FQGNSA. V shed 3 bases and J shed 6 bases, with 18 bases lying between them. This CDR3 contains 15 residues. The data are from a study of OX40 agonist ivuxolimab in advanced cancers. The method was immunoSEQ multiplex PCR; TCRdb's version includes in-frame clones alone and lacks a portion of them. The table lists fewer than 85,000 clones, approximately 86% of them singletons. Sequencing used CD4+ or CD8+ T cells sorted from blood, obtained in a trial of the OX40 agonist ivuxolimab. The J gene is TRBJ2-7, the V gene TRBV7-2; D unresolved. The receptor's source is an adult with an advanced solid tumor such as melanoma, head and neck, liver or kidney cancer. CDR3 nucleotide sequence: TGTGCCAGCAGCTTTAGTCATGGGCCCTCGGGCGAGCAGTACTTC. It specifies CASSFSHGPSGEQYF.